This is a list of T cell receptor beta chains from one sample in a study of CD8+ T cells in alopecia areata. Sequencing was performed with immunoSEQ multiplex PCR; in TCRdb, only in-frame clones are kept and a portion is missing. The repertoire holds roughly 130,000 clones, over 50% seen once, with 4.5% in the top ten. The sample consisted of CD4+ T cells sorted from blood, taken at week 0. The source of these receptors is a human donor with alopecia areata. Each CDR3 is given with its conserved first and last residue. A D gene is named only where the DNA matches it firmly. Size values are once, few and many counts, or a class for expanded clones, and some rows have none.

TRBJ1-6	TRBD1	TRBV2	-	CASSEGRGNSPLHF	TGTGCCAGCAGTGAAGGCAGGGGGAATTCACCCCTCCACTTT
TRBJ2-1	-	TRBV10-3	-	CAISDGSNNEQFF	TGTGCCATCAGTGATGGCAGCAACAATGAGCAGTTCTTC
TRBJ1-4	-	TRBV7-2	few	CASSLAGASNEKLFF	TGTGCCAGCAGCTTAGCGGGGGCGTCTAATGAAAAACTGTTTTTT
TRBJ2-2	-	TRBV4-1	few	CASSHETGGGELFF	TGCGCCAGCAGCCACGAGACAGGCGGCGGGGAGCTGTTTTTT
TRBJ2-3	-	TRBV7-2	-	CASSLQGIDTQYF	TGTGCCAGCAGCCTCCAAGGGATAGATACGCAGTATTTT
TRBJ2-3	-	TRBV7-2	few	CASSSAATDTQYF	TGTGCCAGCAGCTCAGCCGCGACAGATACGCAGTATTTT
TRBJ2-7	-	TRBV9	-	CASSVEGVSYEQYF	TGTGCCAGCAGCGTAGAGGGGGTCTCCTACGAGCAGTACTTC
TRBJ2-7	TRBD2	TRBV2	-	CASSASGGAYEQYF	TGTGCCAGCAGCGCTAGCGGGGGGGCCTACGAGCAGTACTTC
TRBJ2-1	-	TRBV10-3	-	CAISERTVPFF	TGTGCCATCAGTGAGCGAACAGTTCCGTTCTTC
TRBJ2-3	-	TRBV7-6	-	CASSLHAALTADTQYF	TGTGCCAGCAGCTTGCACGCCGCTTTAACGGCAGATACGCAGTATTTT
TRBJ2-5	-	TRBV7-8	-	CASSLASTGKQETQYF	TGTGCCAGCAGCTTAGCGAGCACAGGGAAACAAGAGACCCAGTACTTC
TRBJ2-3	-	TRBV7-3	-	CASSLRGRDTQYF	TGTGCCAGCAGCTTAAGAGGGCGGGATACGCAGTATTTT
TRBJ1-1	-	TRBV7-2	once	CASSLNRNTEAFF	TGTGCCAGCAGCTTAAACAGGAACACTGAAGCTTTCTTT
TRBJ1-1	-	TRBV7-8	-	CASSLARAQNTEAFF	TGTGCCAGCAGCTTAGCCCGGGCCCAGAACACTGAAGCTTTCTTT
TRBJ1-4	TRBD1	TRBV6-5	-	CASSRTGLQEKLFF	TGTGCCAGCAGTAGGACAGGGTTGCAGGAAAAACTGTTTTTT
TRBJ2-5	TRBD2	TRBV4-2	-	CASSRALAGLQETQYF	TGTGCCAGCAGCCGGGCCCTAGCGGGGCTGCAAGAGACCCAGTACTTC
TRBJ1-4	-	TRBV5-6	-	CASSLARAPNEKLFF	TGTGCCAGCAGCTTGGCCCGGGCCCCTAATGAAAAACTGTTTTTT
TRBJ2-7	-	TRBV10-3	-	CAISESGGQRKYEQYF	TGTGCCATCAGTGAGTCCGGGGGACAGCGAAAATACGAGCAGTACTTC
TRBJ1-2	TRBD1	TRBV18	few	CASSSLGQGNSPNYGYTF	TGTGCCAGCTCATCCCTGGGACAGGGCAACTCTCCTAACTATGGCTACACCTTC
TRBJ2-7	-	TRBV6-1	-	CASSLLQGSHEQYF	TGTGCCAGCAGTTTGCTGCAGGGGAGCCACGAGCAGTACTTC
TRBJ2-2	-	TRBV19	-	CASSITVFANTGELFF	TGTGCCAGTAGTATAACAGTATTCGCGAACACCGGGGAGCTGTTTTTT
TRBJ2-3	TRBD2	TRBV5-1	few	CASARGGSTDTQYF	TGCGCCAGCGCGAGGGGAGGGAGCACAGATACGCAGTATTTT
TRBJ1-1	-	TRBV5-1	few	CASSLPREMGTEAFF	TGCGCCAGCAGCTTACCCAGGGAAATGGGCACTGAAGCTTTCTTT
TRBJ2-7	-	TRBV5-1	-	CASSLAGGIYEQYF	TGCGCCAGCAGCTTGGCAGGAGGAATCTACGAGCAGTACTTC